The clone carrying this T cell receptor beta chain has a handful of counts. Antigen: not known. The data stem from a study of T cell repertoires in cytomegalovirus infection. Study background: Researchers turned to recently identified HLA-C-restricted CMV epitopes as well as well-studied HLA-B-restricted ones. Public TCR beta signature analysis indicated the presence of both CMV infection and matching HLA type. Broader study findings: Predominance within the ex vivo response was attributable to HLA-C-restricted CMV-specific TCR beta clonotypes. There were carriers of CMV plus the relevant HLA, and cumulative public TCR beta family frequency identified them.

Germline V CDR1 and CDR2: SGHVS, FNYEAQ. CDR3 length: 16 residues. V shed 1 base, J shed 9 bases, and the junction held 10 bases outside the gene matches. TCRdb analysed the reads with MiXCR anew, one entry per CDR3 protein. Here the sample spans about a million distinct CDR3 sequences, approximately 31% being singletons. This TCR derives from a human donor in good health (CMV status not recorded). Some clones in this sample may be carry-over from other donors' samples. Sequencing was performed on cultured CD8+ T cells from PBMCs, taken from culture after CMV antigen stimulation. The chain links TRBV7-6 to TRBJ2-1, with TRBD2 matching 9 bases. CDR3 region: CASSLGAGGARGEQFF. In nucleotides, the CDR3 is TGTGCCAGCAGCTTAGGGGCGGGGGGGGCCAGGGGTGAGCAGTTCTTC.